This T cell receptor beta chain was identified during a study of shared clonotypes between healthy human individuals. Sequencing was performed with immunoSEQ multiplex PCR; in TCRdb, only in-frame clones are kept and a portion is missing. The sample lists around 2.5 million clones; roughly 93% were seen once. The sample was naive CD4+ T cells from PBMCs. Subset given: CD45RA+ positively selected. The receptor was derived from a man aged 18 to 29 in good health. Some clones in this sample may be carry-over from other donors' samples.

The CDR3 DNA reads TGTGCCATCACCACACTGAGGGGGCCTGGAAACACCATATATTTT. This codes for CAITTLRGPGNTIYF. V is TRBV10-3 and J is TRBJ1-3; 7 positions match TRBD1. The CDR3 length is 15 residues. The junction had 8 bases not matched to a gene; V was cut back by 7 bases and J by 2 bases. In germline, CDR1 is ENHRY, CDR2 SYGVKD.